One sample yielded the 29 T cell receptor beta chains listed below, sequenced in a study of radiation and T cells in renal cell carcinoma. The sample's time point: baseline pretreatment blood. The treatment here: 15 Gy SBRT to primary tumor, nephrectomy 4 weeks later. Produced via immunoSEQ multiplex PCR; TCRdb's table is partial and in-frame only. The sample includes tens of thousands of clones, 78% of them seen just once. The material sequenced was blood, taken from a patient whose treatment included radiotherapy and nephrectomy. The receptors were sampled from a man aged 60-69 years with renal cell carcinoma.

This chain joins TRBV11-2 and TRBJ2-3, with TRBD2 matching 13 bases. The ends lost 6 bases at V and 2 bases at J; junction bases unmatched: 5. Germline assignment: CDR1 SGHAT and CDR2 FQNNGV. The CDR3 contains 16 residues. The DNA for the CDR3 is TGTGCCAGCAGTGGACTAGCGGGAGCCCCCACAGATACGCAGTATTTT. Translated: CASSGLAGAPTDTQYF.

This chain links TRBV19 with TRBJ2-5, with D perhaps TRBD1 (5 bases). Germline assignment: CDR1 LNHDA and CDR2 SQIVND (reference sequence). This CDR3 contains 13 residues. The V and J ends lost 3 bases and 5 bases respectively, with 10 bases between them. The CDR3 loop reads CASSMKGLETQYF. The CDR3 region has the DNA TGTGCCAGTAGTATGAAGGGGCTGGAGACCCAGTACTTC.

V and J are TRBV23-1 and TRBJ2-5, with D possibly being TRBD1 or TRBD2 (5 bases each). TRBV23-1 is an open reading frame, and its role is uncertain. The CDR3 is 10 amino acids. CDR3 amino acids: CGVGDETQYF. CDR3 nucleotides: TGCGGGGTGGGGGATGAGACCCAGTACTTC.

The V gene is TRBV7-2, the J gene TRBJ2-2; D is uncertain. Germline assignment: CDR1 SGHTA and CDR2 FQGNSA. The V end was cut by 2 bases, the J end by 1 base, with 8 bases between. This CDR3 spans 15 amino acids. The CDR3 sequence is CASSLNRQNTGELFF. In DNA, the CDR3 is TGTGCCAGCAGCTTAAACAGACAGAACACCGGGGAGCTGTTTTTT.

The chain links TRBV13 to TRBJ1-1; D gene uncertain. In germline, CDR1 is PRHDT, CDR2 FYEKMQ (reference sequence). The CDR3 has 12 amino acids. The V gene lost 0 bases and the J gene lost 5 bases, with 4 bases spanning the gap. The CDR3 bases are TGTGCCAGCAGCTTAGGCTATACTGAAGCTTTCTTT. It translates to CASSLGYTEAFF.

This chain uses TRBV9 with TRBJ2-3, with 8 nucleotides matching TRBD2. CDR3 length equals 16 residues. Unmatched junction bases numbered 5, after V lost 0 bases and J lost 2 bases. Germline values: CDR1 SGDLS, CDR2 YYNGEE. The CDR3 spells CASSVATGGPTDTQYF. The CDR3, as DNA: TGTGCCAGCAGCGTAGCTACGGGGGGGCCCACAGATACGCAGTATTTT. The entire variable domain, with the rest obtained from reference TRBV9 and TRBJ2-3, is as follows: DSGVTQTPKHLITATGQRVTLRCSPRSGDLSVYWYQQSLDQGLQFLIQYYNGEERAKGNILERFSAQQFPDLHSELNLSSLELGDSALYFCASSVATGGPTDTQYFGPGTRLTVL.

The chain carries TRBV6-6 and TRBJ2-2; unclear D gene. This CDR3 has 11 residues. Germline V gene sequence: CDR1 MNHNY, CDR2 SVGAGI (reference sequence). The CDR3 DNA sequence: TGTGTCTCAACCCGGGCAGGGGAGCTGTTTTTT. Amino acids: CVSTRAGELFF.

This clone has only a few counts. The chain joins TRBV5-1 to TRBJ2-3, with D maybe TRBD2 (5 bases). The CDR3 extends over 18 amino acids. Germline CDR1 is SGHRS and CDR2 is YFSETQ. V lost 2 bases and J 1 base, leaving 20 bases between the germline ends. The CDR3 protein is CASSFPLQRAEGTDTQYF. The CDR3 bases are TGCGCCAGCAGCTTTCCCCTCCAAAGAGCGGAGGGCACAGATACGCAGTATTTT.

The chain recombines TRBV10-3 with TRBJ1-3; D unclear. V lost 4 bases and J 2 bases, leaving 12 bases between the germline ends. This CDR3 contains 15 residues. Germline CDR1 reads ENHRY; CDR2 reads SYGVKD. The CDR3 nucleotides are TGTGCCATCAGTGGGGTAGGGATAGCTGGAAACACCATATATTTT. Its protein product is CAISGVGIAGNTIYF.

The rearrangement joins TRBV2 to TRBJ1-5; tentatively, D is TRBD1 (5 bases). CDR1 is SNHLY and CDR2 is FYNNEI in the germline V gene. Trimming cost V 3 bases and J 6 bases, with 18 bases left between them. This CDR3 contains 16 residues. CDR3 nucleotide sequence: TGTGCCAGCAGTGAGCTTGGGGGGACGTCTGGTCAGCCCCAGCATTTT. Translation: CASSELGGTSGQPQHF.

This rearrangement joins TRBV5-1 to TRBJ2-1; weak D call: TRBD2 (7 bases). From germline, CDR1 is SGHRS and CDR2 YFSETQ. V dropped 0 bases and J dropped 7 bases, with 17 bases sitting between them. The CDR3 has 16 amino acids. CDR3 residues: CASSLAQRGRGNEQFF. For the CDR3, the DNA is TGCGCCAGCAGCTTGGCCCAGCGGGGTAGGGGGAATGAGCAGTTCTTC.

The CDR3 nucleotides are TGTGCCAGCAGTGAATATGGGTGGGGAGGCTATGGCTACACCTTC. It translates to CASSEYGWGGYGYTF. The J gene is TRBJ1-2, the V gene TRBV25-1; D is unresolved. V lost 0 bases and J 4 bases, leaving 12 bases between the germline ends. The germline V gene has CDR1 MGHDK and CDR2 SYGVNS. The CDR3 is made up of 15 amino acids.

The genes are TRBV2 and TRBJ1-2; D uncertain. CDR3 size: 13 residues. Germline V CDR1 and CDR2: SNHLY, FYNNEI. Trimming removed 3 bases from V and 5 bases from J, with 10 bases in between. In DNA form, the CDR3 reads TGTGCCAGCAGTGAGACAACTGGATATGGCTACACCTTC. Encoded protein: CASSETTGYGYTF. The variable domain in full, completed from reference TRBV2 and TRBJ1-2, reads EPEVTQTPSHQVTQMGQEVILRCVPISNHLYFYWYRQILGQKVEFLVSFYNNEISEKSEIFDDQFSVERPDGSNFTLKIRSTKLEDSAMYFCASSETTGYGYTFGSGTRLTVV.

The chain carries TRBV7-9 and TRBJ1-5; 10 bases are a match to TRBD1. This CDR3 contains 14 residues. Trimming took 3 bases from V and 6 from J; bases not matched to a gene: 2. CDR1 is SEHNR and CDR2 is FQNEAQ in the germline V gene (reference sequence). CDR3 bases: TGTGCCAGCAGCTTGGGGACAGGGGTTCAGCCCCAGCATTTT. Protein: CASSLGTGVQPQHF.

The chain recombines TRBV2 with TRBJ2-1, with D possibly matching TRBD2 (7 bases). The CDR3 contains 14 residues. Trimming cost V 6 bases and J 3 bases, with 12 bases left between them. Germline V lookup: CDR1 SNHLY, CDR2 FYNNEI. In DNA form, the CDR3 reads TGTGCCAGCAGGGGAGGGGGGAGCTACAATGAGCAGTTCTTC. Encoded protein: CASRGGGSYNEQFF.

Written as DNA, the CDR3 is TGTGCCAGCAGTAATCTAGCGGGAGTCACCGGGGAGCTGTTTTTT. Protein sequence: CASSNLAGVTGELFF. The chain couples TRBV27 to TRBJ2-2; TRBD2 aligns across 10 bases. This CDR3 contains 15 residues. J lost 4 bases, V lost 5 bases, and 4 bases had no gene match. The germline gives CDR1 MNHEY, CDR2 SMNVEV (reference sequence).

The chain recombines TRBV6-6 with TRBJ1-1, with 9 bases aligning to TRBD1. Germline trimming cut 6 bases from V and 11 bases from J; bases unmatched to any gene: 10. CDR1 and CDR2 from the germline V gene are MNHNY and SVGAGI (reference sequence). This CDR3 spans 13 amino acids. The DNA for the CDR3 is TGTGCCAGCAGCCCAACGACCGGGACAGGGGCTTTCTTT. It yields the protein CASSPTTGTGAFF.

The genes are TRBV7-9 and TRBJ1-2, with D possibly matching TRBD1 (6 bases). The CDR3 spans 14 residues. Between the trimmed V and J ends, which lost 1 base and 8 bases, there was a span of 14 bases. Germline CDR1 and CDR2: SEHNR and FQNEAQ (reference sequence). CDR3 region: CASSLEGVAGGYTF. CDR3 in DNA: TGTGCCAGCAGCTTAGAGGGGGTAGCGGGAGGCTACACCTTC.

For the CDR3, the DNA is TGCAGCGTTGAAGATCCGGGGACGGGCGAGCAGTACGTC. It yields the protein CSVEDPGTGEQYV. The chain joins TRBV29-1 to TRBJ2-7; D is perhaps TRBD1 or TRBD2 (5 bases each). V was cut by 0 bases and J by 6 bases, with 12 bases left in between. Germline V lookup: CDR1 SQVTM, CDR2 ANQGSEA. CDR3 length: 13 residues.

This clone was observed many times. The J gene is TRBJ1-5, the V gene TRBV21-1. TRBV21-1 is described as a pseudogene. The CDR3 is 18 residues long. CDR3 loop: CASSKARETEYSNQPQHF. DNA of the CDR3: TGTGCCAGCAGCAAAGCGCGCGAGACGGAATATAGCAATCAGCCCCAGCATTTT.

The V and J genes are TRBV7-3 and TRBJ2-3; weak D call: TRBD2 (6 bases). Trimming shortened V by 4 bases and J by 2 bases, and 16 bases separated the two germline ends. This CDR3 is 16 amino acids long. Germline-derived CDR1 and CDR2 are SGHTA and FQGTGA. The CDR3 sequence: CASSSSGTDYTDTQYF. The CDR3 DNA sequence: TGTGCCAGCAGCTCGTCCGGGACTGACTACACAGATACGCAGTATTTT.

V and J are TRBV11-3 and TRBJ2-1, with D perhaps matching TRBD1 (7 bases). CDR1 is SGHNT and CDR2 is YENEEA in the germline V gene. CDR3 size: 14 residues. V was trimmed by 3 bases and J by 7 bases, leaving 13 bases between them. CDR3 nucleotides: TGTGCCAGCAGCTTGGGGGGACAGCTGAATGAGCAGTTCTTC. Protein: CASSLGGQLNEQFF.

The V and J genes are TRBV6-1 and TRBJ1-4; 9 bases fit TRBD1. From germline, CDR1 is MNHNS and CDR2 SASEGT. Trimming removed 2 bases from V and 8 bases from J; junction bases left unmatched: 6. The CDR3 is 15 residues long. CDR3 sequence: CASSEPGQGWEKLFF. DNA of the CDR3: TGTGCCAGCAGTGAACCGGGACAGGGATGGGAAAAACTGTTTTTT.

The V gene is TRBV19, the J gene TRBJ2-2; D might be TRBD1 (5 bases). Germline V CDR1 and CDR2: LNHDA, SQIVND (reference sequence). Trimming removed 6 bases at V and 2 bases at J, with 16 bases between. CDR3 length: 16 amino acids. The CDR3 DNA is TGTGCCAGTAGCAAGACCAGGGCCCTCAACACCGGGGAGCTGTTTTTT. Protein sequence: CASSKTRALNTGELFF.

The rearrangement joins TRBV6-1 to TRBJ1-2, with D unresolved. Germline CDR1 and CDR2: MNHNS and SASEGT. V lost 2 bases, J lost 3 bases, and 16 bases lay in between. This CDR3 comprises 16 residues. CDR3 in DNA: TGTGCCAGCAGTGAACAACTGAGGGATTGGCACTATGGCTACACCTTC. Translation: CASSEQLRDWHYGYTF.

The rearrangement uses TRBV6-1 and TRBJ2-7, with a weak D call TRBD2 (5 bases). Trimming took off 5 bases at V and 5 bases at J, with 16 bases between the two ends. CDR3 length equals 14 residues. Germline CDR1 reads MNHNS; CDR2 reads SASEGT. The CDR3 protein is CASSSGLSLDEQYF. The CDR3 nucleotides are TGTGCCAGCAGTTCCGGACTTTCTCTCGACGAGCAGTACTTC.

This clone was counted once. V gene TRBV7-9 combines with J gene TRBJ2-3; 11 bases line up with TRBD2. The CDR3 length is 16 residues. The germline CDR1 and CDR2 sequences are SEHNR and FQNEAQ (reference sequence). The junction had 5 bases not matched to a gene; V was cut back by 5 bases and J by 1 base. This CDR3 is CASSPTTSGGTDTQYF. The CDR3 region has the DNA TGTGCCAGCAGCCCGACGACTAGCGGGGGCACAGATACGCAGTATTTT.

This CDR3 is CASTLQGADYGYTF. DNA for the CDR3: TGTGCCAGCACCCTACAGGGGGCGGACTATGGCTACACCTTC. This chain joins TRBV7-2 and TRBJ1-2; TRBD1 agrees at 9 bases. This CDR3 region has 14 residues. Trimming took 7 bases from V and 3 from J; bases not matched to a gene: 6. The germline gives CDR1 SGHTA, CDR2 FQGNSA. Using reference TRBV7-2 and TRBJ1-2 for the parts outside the CDR3, the full variable domain is GAGVSQSPSNKVTEKGKDVELRCDPISGHTALYWYRQSLGQGLEFLIYFQGNSAPDKSGLPSDRFSAERTGGSVSTLTIQRTQQEDSAVYLCASTLQGADYGYTFGSGTRLTVV.

Here the CDR3 DNA reads TGTGCCAGCAGTTTATTCCCCGGGACAGAGGATTGGGATGAGCAGTTCTTC. This gives the protein CASSLFPGTEDWDEQFF. The chain uses TRBV27 and TRBJ2-1; 7 bases line up with TRBD1. The CDR3 is 17 amino acids. Germline-derived CDR1 and CDR2 are MNHEY and SMNVEV (reference sequence). J gave up 8 bases and V 1 base, and 14 bases lay outside the gene matches.